The 12 T cell receptor beta chains listed next were all sequenced from one sample in a study of spatial heterogeneity in lung cancer. Overall study findings and caveats: For expanded intratumoral alpha and beta TCRs, counts tracked tumor mutation counts.

The time point denotes: sample taken at primary tumor resection. No antigens are known for them. Each CDR3 protein gets one entry after TCRdb re-called the 5' RACE reads with MiXCR. The sample has over 15,000 distinct CDR3 sequences, roughly 6% seen once. The sample in question was lung tumor tissue, obtained at surgery. These receptor sequences come from a male donor with early-stage non-small cell lung cancer.

Many counts were recorded for this clonotype. V and J are TRBV6-5 and TRBJ2-1; 13 bases are a match to TRBD2. CDR1 and CDR2 (germline): MNHEY, SVGAGI. This CDR3 is 15 amino acids long. The ends lost 6 bases at V and 5 bases at J; junction bases unmatched: 4. CDR3 in amino acids: CASRHTSGGDNEQFF. CDR3 nucleotide sequence: TGTGCCAGCAGACATACTAGCGGGGGGGACAATGAGCAGTTCTTC.

This clonotype showed up many times. J is TRBJ2-5 and V is TRBV3-1, with TRBD1 matching 7 bases. The V gene end was trimmed by 6 bases and the J gene end by 1 base; junction bases not matched to a gene: 5. Per the germline V gene, CDR1 is LGHDT and CDR2 is YNNKEL (reference sequence). This CDR3 has 14 residues. Written as DNA, the CDR3 is TGTGCCAGCAGAGTAACAGGGGTCCAAGAGACCCAGTACTTC. It is translated as CASRVTGVQETQYF.

This clonotype was seen many times. V gene TRBV29-1 combines with J gene TRBJ2-1; 10 nucleotides agree with TRBD2. Germline V gives CDR1 SQVTM, CDR2 ANQGSEA. V shed 3 bases, J shed 0 bases, and the junction held 2 bases outside the gene matches. This CDR3 is built from 15 residues. The CDR3 sequence: CSVERLAGSYNEQFF. The CDR3 region has the DNA TGCAGCGTTGAGAGACTAGCGGGCTCCTACAATGAGCAGTTCTTC.

This clonotype was observed at least ten times. The chain couples TRBV27 to TRBJ2-1; 8 bases are a match to TRBD2. Per germline, CDR1 MNHEY and CDR2 SMNVEV (reference sequence). This CDR3 is built from 13 residues. V dropped 3 bases and J dropped 8; count of bases not matched to a gene: 3. DNA for the CDR3: TGTGCCAGCAGTTTCGCGGGGGGTCATGAGCAGTTCTTC. It yields the protein CASSFAGGHEQFF.

In this sample, this clonotype turned up many times. The chain combines TRBV6-6 with TRBJ2-3; a weak D match, TRBD2 (6 bases). CDR1 MNHNY and CDR2 SVGAGI come from the germline V gene (reference sequence). The CDR3 has 15 amino acids. With 8 bases removed from V and 0 bases from J, the gap between germline ends came to 15 bases. For the CDR3, the DNA is TGTGCCAGCCAACTACCGGGGGTCAGCACAGATACGCAGTATTTT. It encodes CASQLPGVSTDTQYF.

In this sample, this clonotype is medium-sized. The chain couples TRBV12-3 or TRBV12-4 to TRBJ1-2, with unresolved D. V lost 6 bases, J lost 5 bases, and 16 bases lay in between. CDR3 length equals 14 residues. CDR3 sequence (DNA): TGTGCCAGCAGACCGGACCATCCACCTTATGGCTACACCTTC. Its protein product is CASRPDHPPYGYTF.

In its sample, this clonotype was seen many times. This rearrangement joins TRBV5-4 to TRBJ2-3, with TRBD1 matching 9 bases. Germline CDR1 SGHNT, CDR2 YYREEE (reference sequence). V lost 4 bases, J lost 5 bases, and 11 bases stayed unmatched. The CDR3 sequence is 16 residues long. CDR3 DNA sequence: TGTGCCAGCAGCCGCGACACAGGGGGCAGTGGAGATACGCAGTATTTT. Amino acids: CASSRDTGGSGDTQYF.

This clonotype has at least ten counts. V is TRBV5-5 and J is TRBJ2-4; D remains ambiguous. Trimming pared 0 bases from V and 0 bases from J, leaving 10 bases between. Per the germline V gene, CDR1 is SGHKS and CDR2 is YYEKEE (reference sequence). CDR3 length equals 16 residues. This CDR3 is CASSLGRHLAKNIQYF. DNA for the CDR3: TGTGCCAGCAGCTTGGGACGGCACCTAGCCAAAAACATTCAGTACTTC.

This clonotype has ten or more counts. The rearrangement uses TRBV6-6 and TRBJ1-4; 7 bases fit TRBD1. This CDR3 has 15 amino acids. Trimming took 2 bases from V and 6 from J; bases not matched to a gene: 6. In germline, CDR1 is MNHNY, CDR2 SVGAGI (reference sequence). In DNA, the CDR3 is TGTGCCAGCAGTTACGACCAGGGGGGGGATGAAAAACTGTTTTTT. Translation gives CASSYDQGGDEKLFF.

This clonotype was observed a few times. V gene TRBV14 combines with J gene TRBJ2-7, with TRBD2 matching over 8 bases. Germline CDR1 and CDR2: SGHDN and FVKESK. The CDR3 sequence is 14 residues long. V was clipped by 3 bases and J by 6 bases; unmatched bases: 7. In DNA form, the CDR3 reads TGTGCCAGCAGCCACGAGCTAGCGGGTGGCGAGCAGTACTTC. Translating gives CASSHELAGGEQYF.

This clonotype was found many times. The J gene is TRBJ2-5, the V gene TRBV10-3, with 7 bases aligning to TRBD1. V was clipped by 2 bases and J by 5 bases; unmatched bases: 8. The CDR3 covers 15 residues. CDR1 and CDR2 (germline): ENHRY, SYGVKD. The CDR3 coding sequence is TGTGCCATCAGTGAGCCCCCAGGGGGTTTGGAGACCCAGTACTTC. Translating it yields CAISEPPGGLETQYF.

Comments on this clonotype: A much larger clone lies a single base off, so this may be a read error. Because it lacks the conserved phenylalanine or tryptophan at the end, this CDR3 is likely a read error. This chain uses TRBV4-3 with TRBJ2-1, with unresolved D. CDR3 length equals 13 residues. Germline V gene lookup returns CDR1 LGHNA and CDR2 YSLEER. Trimming removed 0 bases from V and 4 bases from J, with 4 bases in between. CDR3 DNA: TGCGCCAGCAGCCAAGAACAGTACAATGAGCAGTTCTCC. This codes for CASSQEQYNEQFS.